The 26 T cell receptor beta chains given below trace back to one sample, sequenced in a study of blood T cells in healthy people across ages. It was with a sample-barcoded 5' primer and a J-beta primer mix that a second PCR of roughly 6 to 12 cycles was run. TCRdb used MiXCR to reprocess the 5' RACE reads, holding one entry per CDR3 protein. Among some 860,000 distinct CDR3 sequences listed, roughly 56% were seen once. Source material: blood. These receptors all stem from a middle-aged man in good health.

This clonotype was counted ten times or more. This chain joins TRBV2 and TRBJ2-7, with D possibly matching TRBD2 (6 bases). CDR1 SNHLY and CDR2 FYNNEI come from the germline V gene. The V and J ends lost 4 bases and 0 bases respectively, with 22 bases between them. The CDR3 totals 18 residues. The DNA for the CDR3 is TGTGCCAGCAGTGTCTTGCCCCGGGGAGGCCCTAGCTCCTACGAGCAGTACTTC. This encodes CASSVLPRGGPSSYEQYF.

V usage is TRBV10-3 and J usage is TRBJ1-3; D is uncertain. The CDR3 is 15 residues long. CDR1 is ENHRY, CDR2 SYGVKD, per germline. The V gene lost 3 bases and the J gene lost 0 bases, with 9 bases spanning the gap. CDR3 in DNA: TGTGCCATCAGTGAAGCAGGCAGCTCTGGAAACACCATATATTTT. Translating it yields CAISEAGSSGNTIYF.

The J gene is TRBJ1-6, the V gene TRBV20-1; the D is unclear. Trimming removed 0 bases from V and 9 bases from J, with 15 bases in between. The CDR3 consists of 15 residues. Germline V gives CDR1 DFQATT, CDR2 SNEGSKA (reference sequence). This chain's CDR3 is CSARDLVSTSSPLHF. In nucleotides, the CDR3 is TGCAGTGCTAGAGATCTCGTATCCACGAGTTCACCCCTCCACTTT.

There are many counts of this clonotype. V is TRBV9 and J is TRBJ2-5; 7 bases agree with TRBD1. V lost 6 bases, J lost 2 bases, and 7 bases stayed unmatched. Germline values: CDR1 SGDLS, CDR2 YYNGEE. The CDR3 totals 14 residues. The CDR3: CASTAGTEQETQYF. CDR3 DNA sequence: TGTGCCAGCACAGCTGGGACAGAACAAGAGACCCAGTACTTC.

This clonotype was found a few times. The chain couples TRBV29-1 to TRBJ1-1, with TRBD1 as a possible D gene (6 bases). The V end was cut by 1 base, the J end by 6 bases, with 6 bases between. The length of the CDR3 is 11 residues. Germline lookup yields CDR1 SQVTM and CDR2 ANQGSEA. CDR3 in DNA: TGCAGCGTTGAAGCAGGGGCTGAAGCTTTCTTT. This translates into CSVEAGAEAFF.

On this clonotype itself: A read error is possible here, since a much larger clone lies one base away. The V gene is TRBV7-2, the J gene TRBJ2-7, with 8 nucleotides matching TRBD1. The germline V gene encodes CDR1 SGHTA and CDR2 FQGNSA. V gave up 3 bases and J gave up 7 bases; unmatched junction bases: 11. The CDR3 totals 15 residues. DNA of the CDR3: TGTGCCAGCAGCTTGGGGACAGGAGGAGGATCGGAGCAGTACTTC. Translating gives CASSLGTGGGSEQYF.

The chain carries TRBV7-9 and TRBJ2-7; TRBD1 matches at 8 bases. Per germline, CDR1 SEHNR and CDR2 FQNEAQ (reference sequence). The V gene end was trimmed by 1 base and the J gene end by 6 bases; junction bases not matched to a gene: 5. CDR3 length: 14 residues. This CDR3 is CASSLGQGRSEQYF. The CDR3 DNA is TGTGCCAGCAGCTTAGGACAGGGGCGAAGCGAGCAGTACTTC.

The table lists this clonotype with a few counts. The CDR3 region is CASSTSSGATDTQYF. The CDR3 DNA reads as TGTGCCAGCAGTACCTCTAGCGGAGCCACAGATACGCAGTATTTT. The chain recombines TRBV12-3 or TRBV12-4 with TRBJ2-3; 7 nucleotides align to TRBD2. V dropped 5 bases and J dropped 2; count of bases not matched to a gene: 7. This CDR3 comprises 15 residues.

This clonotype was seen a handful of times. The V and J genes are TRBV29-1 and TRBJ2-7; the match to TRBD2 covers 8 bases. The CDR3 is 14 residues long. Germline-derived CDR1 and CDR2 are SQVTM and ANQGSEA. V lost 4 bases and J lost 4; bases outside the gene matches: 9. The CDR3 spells CSVGGSSGIYEQYF. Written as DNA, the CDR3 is TGCAGCGTTGGGGGGAGTAGCGGGATTTACGAGCAGTACTTC.

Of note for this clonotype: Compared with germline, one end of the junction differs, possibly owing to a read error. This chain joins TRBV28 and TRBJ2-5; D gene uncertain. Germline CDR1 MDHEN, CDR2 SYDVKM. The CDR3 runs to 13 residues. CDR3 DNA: TGTGCCAGCAGTCTATGGACGAAAGAGACCCAGTACTTC. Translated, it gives CASSLWTKETQYF.

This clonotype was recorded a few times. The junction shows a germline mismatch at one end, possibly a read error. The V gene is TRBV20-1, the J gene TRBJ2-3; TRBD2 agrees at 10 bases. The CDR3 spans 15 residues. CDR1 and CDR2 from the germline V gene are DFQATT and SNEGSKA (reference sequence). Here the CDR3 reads CSASRTSGNTDTQYF. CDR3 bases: TGTAGTGCTAGCCGGACTAGCGGTAACACAGATACGCAGTATTTT.

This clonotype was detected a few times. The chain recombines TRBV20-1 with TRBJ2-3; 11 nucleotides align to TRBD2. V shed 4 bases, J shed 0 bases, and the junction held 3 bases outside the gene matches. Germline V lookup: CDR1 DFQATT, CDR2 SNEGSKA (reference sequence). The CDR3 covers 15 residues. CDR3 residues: CSATLAGGSTDTQYF. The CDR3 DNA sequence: TGCAGTGCTACCTTAGCGGGGGGGAGCACAGATACGCAGTATTTT.

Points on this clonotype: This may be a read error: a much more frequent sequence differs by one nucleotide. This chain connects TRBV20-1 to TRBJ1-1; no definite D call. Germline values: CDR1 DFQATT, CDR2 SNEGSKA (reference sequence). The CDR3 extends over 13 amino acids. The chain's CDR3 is CSASETLNTVAFF. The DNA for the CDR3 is TGCAGTGCTAGTGAGACCTTAAACACTGTAGCTTTCTTT.

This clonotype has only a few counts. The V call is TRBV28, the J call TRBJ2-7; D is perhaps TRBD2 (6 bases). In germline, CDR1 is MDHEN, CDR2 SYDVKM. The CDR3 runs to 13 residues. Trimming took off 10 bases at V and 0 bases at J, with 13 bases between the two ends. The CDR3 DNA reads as TGTGCCACCTATGCCGGGAGCTCCTACGAGCAGTACTTC. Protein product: CATYAGSSYEQYF.

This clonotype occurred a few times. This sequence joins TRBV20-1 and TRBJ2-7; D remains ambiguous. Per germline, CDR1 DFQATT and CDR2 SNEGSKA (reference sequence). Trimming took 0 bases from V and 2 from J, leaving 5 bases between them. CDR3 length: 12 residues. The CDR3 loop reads CSAREGTYEQYF. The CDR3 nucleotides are TGCAGTGCTAGAGAAGGAACCTACGAGCAGTACTTC.

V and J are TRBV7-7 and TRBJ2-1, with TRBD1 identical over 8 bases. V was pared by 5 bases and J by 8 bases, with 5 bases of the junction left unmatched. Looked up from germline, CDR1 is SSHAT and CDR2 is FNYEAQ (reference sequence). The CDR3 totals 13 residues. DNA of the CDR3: TGTGCCAGCAGCCCTGGACAGGGCGATGAGCAGTTCTTC. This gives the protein CASSPGQGDEQFF. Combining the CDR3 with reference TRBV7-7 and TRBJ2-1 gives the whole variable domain GAGVSQSPRYKVTKRGQDVTLRCDPISSHATLYWYQQALGQGPEFLTYFNYEAQPDKSGLPSDRFSAERPEGSISTLTIQRTEQRDSAMYRCASSPGQGDEQFFGPGTRLTVL.

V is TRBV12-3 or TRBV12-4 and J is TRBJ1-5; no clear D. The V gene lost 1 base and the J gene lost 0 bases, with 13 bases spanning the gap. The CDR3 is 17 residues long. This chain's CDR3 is CASSLVWAGNSNQPQHF. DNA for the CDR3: TGTGCCAGCAGTTTAGTTTGGGCGGGGAATAGCAATCAGCCCCAGCATTTT.

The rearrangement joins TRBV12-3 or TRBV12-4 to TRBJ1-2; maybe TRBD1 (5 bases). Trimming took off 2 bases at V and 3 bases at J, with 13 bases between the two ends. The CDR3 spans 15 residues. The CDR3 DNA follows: TGTGCCAGCAGTTTAAGGAGGGGCTATGACTATGGCTACACCTTC. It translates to CASSLRRGYDYGYTF.

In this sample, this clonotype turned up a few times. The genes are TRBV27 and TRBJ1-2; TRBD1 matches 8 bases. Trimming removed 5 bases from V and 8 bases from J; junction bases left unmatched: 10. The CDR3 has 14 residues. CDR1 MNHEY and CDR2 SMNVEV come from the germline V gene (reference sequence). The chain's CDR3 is CASSPNQGASGYTF. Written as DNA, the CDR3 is TGTGCCAGCAGTCCCAACCAGGGGGCGTCCGGCTACACCTTC.

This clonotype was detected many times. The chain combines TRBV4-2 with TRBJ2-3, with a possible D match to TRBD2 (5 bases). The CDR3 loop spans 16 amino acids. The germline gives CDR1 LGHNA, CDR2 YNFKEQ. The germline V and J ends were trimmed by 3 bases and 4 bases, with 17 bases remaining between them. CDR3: CASSHLKQSGADTQYF. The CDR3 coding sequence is TGTGCCAGCAGCCATCTCAAGCAAAGCGGTGCAGATACGCAGTATTTT.

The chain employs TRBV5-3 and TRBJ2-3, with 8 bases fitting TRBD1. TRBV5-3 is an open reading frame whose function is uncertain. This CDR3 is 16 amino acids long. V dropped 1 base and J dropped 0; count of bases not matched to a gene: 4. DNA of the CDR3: TGTGCCAGAAGCTTGTACAGGGGGTCTAGCACAGATACGCAGTATTTT. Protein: CARSLYRGSSTDTQYF.

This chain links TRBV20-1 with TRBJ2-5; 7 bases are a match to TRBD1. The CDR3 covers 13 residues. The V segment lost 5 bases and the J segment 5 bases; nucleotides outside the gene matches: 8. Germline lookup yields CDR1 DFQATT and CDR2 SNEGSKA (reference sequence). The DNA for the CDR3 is TGCAGTGCTCCCGACAGGGTTGGCGAGACCCAGTACTTC. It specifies CSAPDRVGETQYF.

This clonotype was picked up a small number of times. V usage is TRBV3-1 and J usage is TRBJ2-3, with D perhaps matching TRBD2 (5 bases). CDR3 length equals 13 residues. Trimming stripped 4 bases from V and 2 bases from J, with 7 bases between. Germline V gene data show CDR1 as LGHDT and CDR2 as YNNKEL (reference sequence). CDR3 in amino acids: CASSREFTDTQYF. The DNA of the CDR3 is TGTGCCAGCAGCCGGGAGTTCACAGATACGCAGTATTTT.

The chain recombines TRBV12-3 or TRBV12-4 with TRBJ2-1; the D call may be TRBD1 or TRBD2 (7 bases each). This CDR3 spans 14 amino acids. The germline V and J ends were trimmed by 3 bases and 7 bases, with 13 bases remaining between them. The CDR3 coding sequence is TGTGCCAGCAGTTTTGACAGGGAGGGGAATGAGCAGTTCTTC. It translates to CASSFDREGNEQFF.

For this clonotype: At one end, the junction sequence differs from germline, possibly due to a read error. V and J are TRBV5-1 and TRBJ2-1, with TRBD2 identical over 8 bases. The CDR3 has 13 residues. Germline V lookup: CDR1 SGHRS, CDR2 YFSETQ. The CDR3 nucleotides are TGTGCCAGCAGTCCCGGACTAGCCGATGAGCAGTTCTTC. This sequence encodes CASSPGLADEQFF.

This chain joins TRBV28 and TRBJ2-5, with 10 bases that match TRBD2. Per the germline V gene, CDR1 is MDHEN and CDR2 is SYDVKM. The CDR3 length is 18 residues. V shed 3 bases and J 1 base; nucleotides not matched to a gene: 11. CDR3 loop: CASSFRSGRAVTQETQYF. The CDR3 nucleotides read TGTGCCAGCAGTTTTCGGAGCGGGAGGGCCGTAACCCAAGAGACCCAGTACTTC.